Following are 25 T cell receptor beta chains from one sample sequenced in a study of cytomegalovirus exposure and HLA in healthy donors. Researchers ran the PCR with 60 Vbeta and 13 Jbeta primers. Profiled with immunoSEQ multiplex PCR; TCRdb holds only in-frame clones, not every one. The sample lists about 180,000 clones, 65% to 85% occurring once. The sample comprised PBMCs. These receptors were collected from a girl between 10 and 17 years old in good health and CMV-seropositive.

In DNA form, the CDR3 reads TGTGCCATAGGGACAGGTAACACTGAAGCTTTCTTT. Protein product: CAIGTGNTEAFF. The chain combines TRBV10-3 with TRBJ1-1; 8 bases are shared with TRBD1. V lost 9 bases, J lost 2 bases, and 2 bases stayed unmatched. The CDR3 loop spans 12 amino acids. Germline values: CDR1 ENHRY, CDR2 SYGVKD.

This clone was counted a single time. J is TRBJ1-5 and V is TRBV4-1, with 10 bases matching TRBD1. Trimming cost V 1 base and J 4 bases; bases outside gene matches: 4. The CDR3 loop spans 16 amino acids. The V gene's germline CDR1 is MGHRA and CDR2 YSYEKL. CDR3 residues: CASSQGDRGINQPQHF. DNA of the CDR3: TGCGCCAGCAGCCAAGGGGACAGGGGTATAAATCAGCCCCAGCATTTT.

V usage is TRBV14 and J usage is TRBJ2-7; D possibly corresponds to TRBD1 (6 bases). The CDR3 sequence is 13 residues long. The germline V gene has CDR1 SGHDN and CDR2 FVKESK. V dropped 5 bases and J dropped 2 bases, with 10 bases sitting between them. DNA for the CDR3: TGTGCCAGCAGCAGCGACAGGACCTACGAGCAGTACTTC. As protein: CASSSDRTYEQYF.

The CDR3 coding sequence is TGTGCCAGCAGCATACAGGGTTCGGACACTGAAGCTTTCTTT. Translation gives CASSIQGSDTEAFF. The chain has TRBV5-4 and TRBJ1-1, with D maybe TRBD1 (6 bases). The germline CDR1 and CDR2 sequences are SGHNT and YYREEE (reference sequence). This CDR3 comprises 14 residues. V lost 4 bases, J lost 3 bases, and 13 bases lay in between.

The V gene is TRBV30, the J gene TRBJ2-1, with TRBD2 identical over 9 bases. Germline values: CDR1 GTSNPN, CDR2 SVGIG (reference sequence). V lost 3 bases to trimming and J lost 4 bases; unmatched junction nucleotides: 16. The CDR3 has 18 amino acids. CDR3 protein: CAWRPGWGGGRGYNEQFF. The DNA for the CDR3 is TGTGCCTGGAGGCCTGGGTGGGGCGGCGGGAGGGGTTACAATGAGCAGTTCTTC.

The chain recombines TRBV11-2 with TRBJ2-1; TRBD2 matches 7 bases. CDR1 and CDR2 from the germline V gene are SGHAT and FQNNGV. Trimming at V came to 2 bases and at J to 6 bases, leaving 10 bases not matched to a gene. The CDR3 runs to 16 residues. The CDR3 sequence: CASSLPASGHPNEQFF. The CDR3 DNA reads as TGTGCCAGCAGCTTACCGGCTAGCGGACACCCCAATGAGCAGTTCTTC.

This rearrangement joins TRBV30 to TRBJ2-7, with 7 bases lining up with TRBD1. Losses at the gene ends were 5 bases for V and 2 bases for J; bases not matched to a gene: 6. Germline V gene lookup returns CDR1 GTSNPN and CDR2 SVGIG (reference sequence). CDR3 length: 13 amino acids. The CDR3 nucleotides are TGTGCCTGGGCCGAGGGACAGCCCTACGAGCAGTACTTC. Translated, it gives CAWAEGQPYEQYF.

The chain joins TRBV27 to TRBJ2-1; the D is unclear. The V gene's germline CDR1 is MNHEY and CDR2 SMNVEV (reference sequence). The CDR3 covers 16 residues. Trimming stripped 3 bases from V and 0 bases from J, with 12 bases between. CDR3 sequence reads: CASSFAGEGSYNEQFF. The DNA for the CDR3 is TGTGCCAGCAGTTTCGCAGGTGAAGGCTCCTACAATGAGCAGTTCTTC.

CDR3 sequence (DNA): TGTGCCAGCAGCATGGGTCGCAGGGCTGGAAACACCATATATTTT. This gives the protein CASSMGRRAGNTIYF. This chain connects TRBV7-2 to TRBJ1-3; tentatively, D is TRBD1 (5 bases). V shed 5 bases and J shed 2 bases, with 13 bases lying between them. This CDR3 comprises 15 residues. Germline assignment: CDR1 SGHTA and CDR2 FQGNSA.

This clone was seen a single time. V and J are TRBV7-2 and TRBJ2-5; 10 nucleotides line up with TRBD2. With V trimmed by 5 bases and J by 4 bases, 4 bases remained unmatched. CDR3 length: 14 residues. CDR1 is SGHTA and CDR2 is FQGNSA in the germline V gene. The chain's CDR3 is CASSPGLAIETQYF. Here the CDR3 DNA reads TGTGCCAGCAGCCCGGGACTAGCGATAGAGACCCAGTACTTC.

The chain recombines TRBV27 with TRBJ1-5; TRBD1 matches 7 bases. The junction had 12 bases not matched to a gene; V was cut back by 5 bases and J by 2 bases. Germline CDR1 and CDR2: MNHEY and SMNVEV (reference sequence). The CDR3 runs 17 residues. In nucleotides, the CDR3 is TGTGCCAGCAGTGCCCAGCAGGGACAGCTAGGCAATCAGCCCCAGCATTTT. Translating gives CASSAQQGQLGNQPQHF.

A few counts support this clone. The V call is TRBV27, the J call TRBJ2-7, with D perhaps TRBD2 (5 bases). Trimming took off 5 bases at V and 2 bases at J, with 13 bases between the two ends. The CDR3 sequence is 14 residues long. Germline V gives CDR1 MNHEY, CDR2 SMNVEV (reference sequence). CDR3 in amino acids: CASSPGVATYEQYF. The CDR3 coding sequence is TGTGCCAGCAGTCCCGGGGTAGCCACCTACGAGCAGTACTTC.

The chain uses TRBV6-1 and TRBJ2-7; TRBD1 matches at 9 bases. This CDR3 region has 15 residues. With V trimmed by 3 bases and J by 2 bases, 5 bases remained unmatched. The germline CDR1 and CDR2 sequences are MNHNS and SASEGT. CDR3: CASSDGQGWPYEQYF. CDR3 DNA sequence: TGTGCCAGCAGTGATGGACAGGGGTGGCCCTACGAGCAGTACTTC.

The CDR3 nucleotides are TGTGCCAGCAGCTTACAGGCTAACTATGGCTACACCTTC. This gives the protein CASSLQANYGYTF. The chain recombines TRBV7-9 with TRBJ1-2; no definite D call. CDR3 length equals 13 residues. Germline V gene sequence: CDR1 SEHNR, CDR2 FQNEAQ (reference sequence). Trimming removed 2 bases at V and 0 bases at J, with 4 bases between.

V usage is TRBV2 and J usage is TRBJ2-7; D may be TRBD2 (6 bases). V shed 6 bases and J shed 9 bases, with 21 bases lying between them. The CDR3 extends over 14 amino acids. CDR1 is SNHLY and CDR2 is FYNNEI in the germline V gene. This CDR3 reads CASSTNPPGVWQYF. DNA of the CDR3: TGTGCCAGCAGCACTAACCCCCCGGGGGTTTGGCAGTACTTC.

The chain employs TRBV27 and TRBJ2-7; 7 positions agree with TRBD2. Germline CDR1 and CDR2: MNHEY and SMNVEV (reference sequence). Unmatched junction bases numbered 15, after V lost 4 bases and J lost 3 bases. CDR3 length equals 17 residues. The CDR3 region has the DNA TGTGCCAGCAGTTCGGTCCTGGTGGGAGGGCCCGGCTACGAGCAGTACTTC. Its protein product is CASSSVLVGGPGYEQYF.

CDR3 amino acids: CASSEREAWFFGYTF. The CDR3, as DNA: TGTGCCAGCAGTGAAAGGGAGGCGTGGTTTTTCGGCTACACCTTC. The rearrangement links TRBV6-1 to TRBJ1-2; D unclear. There are 15 residues in the CDR3. The germline V gene has CDR1 MNHNS and CDR2 SASEGT. Between the trimmed V and J ends, which lost 2 bases and 8 bases, there was a span of 18 bases.

The genes are TRBV10-3 and TRBJ2-7, with TRBD2 matching 11 bases. Germline loops: CDR1 ENHRY, CDR2 SYGVKD. The J segment lost 4 bases and the V segment lost 0 bases, leaving 5 bases of the junction unmatched. CDR3 size: 16 residues. CDR3 sequence: CAISESRLAGTYEQYF. The DNA for the CDR3 is TGTGCCATCAGTGAGTCGAGACTAGCGGGAACATACGAGCAGTACTTC.

The V gene is TRBV6-1, the J gene TRBJ2-7; D is possibly TRBD2 (5 bases). Trimming removed 7 bases from V and 0 bases from J, with 7 bases in between. The V gene's germline CDR1 is MNHNS and CDR2 SASEGT. The CDR3 spans 12 residues. CDR3 DNA sequence: TGTGCCAGCAAGGAGGTCTCCTACGAGCAGTACTTC. The encoded protein is CASKEVSYEQYF.

This clone was recorded a few times. The rearrangement joins TRBV6-1 to TRBJ2-5; D remains unclear. The CDR3 has 13 amino acids. CDR1 and CDR2 from the germline V gene are MNHNS and SASEGT. V lost 7 bases and J lost 1, with 10 bases in between. The CDR3 reads CASILLPQETQYF. The DNA for the CDR3 is TGTGCCAGCATACTACTGCCCCAAGAGACCCAGTACTTC.

The chain has TRBV11-2 and TRBJ2-7; tentative D call: TRBD1 (5 bases). V dropped 5 bases and J dropped 2 bases, with 10 bases sitting between them. The germline V gene encodes CDR1 SGHAT and CDR2 FQNNGV. The length of the CDR3 is 13 residues. The CDR3 nucleotides are TGTGCCAGCAGCCAAGACAGCCCCTACGAGCAGTACTTC. It is translated as CASSQDSPYEQYF.

V and J are TRBV5-4 and TRBJ2-3; 13 nucleotides agree with TRBD2. The V and J ends lost 3 bases and 0 bases, in that order; junction bases with no gene match: 7. The CDR3 contains 18 residues. Germline V gene sequence: CDR1 SGHNT, CDR2 YYREEE (reference sequence). CDR3 loop: CASSSGTSGASSTDTQYF. In DNA form, the CDR3 reads TGTGCCAGCAGCTCCGGGACTAGCGGGGCCTCTAGCACAGATACGCAGTATTTT. Together with reference TRBV5-4 and TRBJ2-3, the CDR3 gives the full variable domain: ETGVTQSPTHLIKTRGQQVTLRCSSQSGHNTVSWYQQALGQGPQFIFQYYREEENGRGNFPPRFSGLQFPNYSSELNVNALELDDSALYLCASSSGTSGASSTDTQYFGPGTRLTVL.

The table lists this clone with a few counts. The chain joins TRBV7-9 to TRBJ2-5; D gene uncertain. Germline V gives CDR1 SEHNR, CDR2 FQNEAQ (reference sequence). There are 16 residues in the CDR3. The V gene lost 7 bases and the J gene lost 5 bases, with 23 bases spanning the gap. The CDR3 sequence: CASTSWASPETETQYF. The CDR3, as DNA: TGTGCCAGCACCTCCTGGGCATCCCCCGAGACGGAGACCCAGTACTTC. Drawing the rest from reference TRBV7-9 and TRBJ2-5, the complete variable domain is DTGVSQNPRHKITKRGQNVTFRCDPISEHNRLYWYRQTLGQGPEFLTYFQNEAQLEKSRLLSDRFSAERPKGSFSTLEIQRTEQGDSAMYLCASTSWASPETETQYFGPGTRLLVL.

This chain connects TRBV6-6 to TRBJ1-2, with 8 bases lining up with TRBD1. Trimming at V came to 4 bases and at J to 2 bases, leaving 6 bases not matched to a gene. The CDR3 has 15 residues. Germline lookup yields CDR1 MNHNY and CDR2 SVGAGI (reference sequence). CDR3: CASSFFTGGNYGYTF. The CDR3 coding sequence is TGTGCCAGCAGTTTTTTTACAGGGGGGAACTATGGCTACACCTTC.

This clone has just one count. This rearrangement joins TRBV15 to TRBJ2-7, with a tentative D call TRBD2 (6 bases). Germline lookup yields CDR1 LNHNV and CDR2 YYDKDF (reference sequence). Trimming took 1 base from V and 2 from J, leaving 12 bases between them. CDR3 length equals 15 residues. The CDR3 DNA sequence: TGTGCCACCAGCAGAGGGGCAGGAGGGGCCTACGAGCAGTACTTC. Residues: CATSRGAGGAYEQYF.